The 27 T cell receptor beta chains below come from one sample, sequenced in a study of cytomegalovirus exposure and HLA in healthy donors. It was with 60 Vbeta and 13 Jbeta primers that the PCR ran. The method was immunoSEQ multiplex PCR; TCRdb's version includes in-frame clones alone and lacks a portion of them. This sample carries approximately 190,000 clones, around 81% of them seen once, and the ten largest clones take about 2%. Sequenced material: PBMCs. These receptors originate from a woman aged 18 to 35 in good health and CMV-seropositive.

The sample holds one count of this clone. This chain joins TRBV19 and TRBJ1-4, with D possibly being TRBD1 (5 bases). Trimming took 6 bases from V and 8 from J, leaving 13 bases between them. The germline V gene has CDR1 LNHDA and CDR2 SQIVND (reference sequence). CDR3 length: 13 residues. The CDR3 bases are TGTGCCAGTAGCATGGGGGGGGGAGAAAAACTGTTTTTT. Translated, it gives CASSMGGGEKLFF.

The V gene is TRBV19, the J gene TRBJ1-6, with 7 bases lining up with TRBD1. The germline V gene encodes CDR1 LNHDA and CDR2 SQIVND (reference sequence). CDR3 size: 13 residues. Unmatched junction bases numbered 5, after V lost 5 bases and J lost 10 bases. This CDR3 is CASSPQGLSPLHF. Here the CDR3 DNA reads TGTGCCAGTAGTCCACAGGGGCTGTCACCCCTCCACTTT.

CDR3 nucleotides: TGTGCCAGCGGGCGGGTGGGCAATCAGCCCCAGCATTTT. The encoded protein is CASGRVGNQPQHF. The rearrangement links TRBV6-5 to TRBJ1-5; unclear D gene. In germline, CDR1 is MNHEY, CDR2 SVGAGI. V was shortened by 8 bases and J by 2 bases, with 10 bases between the two germline ends. There are 13 residues in the CDR3.

The V call is TRBV13, the J call TRBJ1-3, with D unresolved. The CDR3 runs 14 residues. The V gene lost 8 bases and the J gene lost 2 bases, with 13 bases spanning the gap. Germline V CDR1 and CDR2: PRHDT, FYEKMQ (reference sequence). This CDR3 is CASGSSGTGNTIYF. The DNA of the CDR3 is TGTGCCAGCGGGTCCTCAGGCACTGGAAACACCATATATTTT.

This chain connects TRBV30 to TRBJ2-1, with 7 bases fitting TRBD2. Per germline, CDR1 GTSNPN and CDR2 SVGIG (reference sequence). The CDR3 totals 12 residues. Trimming took 0 bases from V and 9 from J; bases not matched to a gene: 2. CDR3 nucleotides: TGTGCCTGGAGTGTGGGGGGGGGTGAGCAGTTCTTC. Translated, it gives CAWSVGGGEQFF. Full variable domain (missing parts from reference TRBV30 and TRBJ2-1): SQTIHQWPATLVQPVGSPLSLECTVEGTSNPNLYWYRQAAGRGLQLLFYSVGIGQISSEVPQNLSASRPQDRQFILSSKKLLLSDSGFYLCAWSVGGGEQFFGPGTRLTVL.

The V gene is TRBV5-4, the J gene TRBJ1-2; D is ambiguous. This CDR3 has 14 residues. The ends were cut back, 0 bases at V and 8 bases at J, with 14 bases in the middle. Germline-derived CDR1 and CDR2 are SGHNT and YYREEE (reference sequence). CDR3 loop: CASSLEVPMGGYTF. The CDR3 DNA follows: TGTGCCAGCAGCTTGGAAGTCCCAATGGGCGGCTACACCTTC.

This clone was seen a few times. The chain uses TRBV27 and TRBJ2-7; D is possibly TRBD2 (7 bases). V was cut by 5 bases and J by 11 bases, with 22 bases left in between. CDR1 is MNHEY and CDR2 is SMNVEV in the germline V gene (reference sequence). The CDR3 has 14 residues. The CDR3 DNA is TGTGCCAGCAGTCTCGGGCCCAGAGGGGGGGCGGAGTACTTC. Translated: CASSLGPRGGAEYF.

The rearrangement links TRBV9 to TRBJ2-1; D is perhaps TRBD2 (5 bases). The CDR3 consists of 15 residues. Trimming left V 0 bases short and J 4 bases short, with 11 bases between. Germline lookup yields CDR1 SGDLS and CDR2 YYNGEE. CDR3 bases: TGTGCCAGCAGCGTAGGCAGCGGCTCTTACAATGAGCAGTTCTTC. Its protein product is CASSVGSGSYNEQFF.

This chain links TRBV13 with TRBJ2-2; a weak D match, TRBD1 (5 bases). Trimming removed 5 bases from V and 1 base from J, with 14 bases in between. The V gene's germline CDR1 is PRHDT and CDR2 FYEKMQ (reference sequence). This CDR3 is built from 16 residues. This CDR3 is CASSRGRVGNTGELFF. The CDR3, as DNA: TGTGCCAGCAGCCGCGGCAGGGTAGGGAACACCGGGGAGCTGTTTTTT.

This clone turned up a few times. Here the CDR3 DNA reads TGTGCCAGCAGCTTAGGTCGGGACAGGGAACTCGTGGGGGATGGCTACACCTTC. Translated: CASSLGRDRELVGDGYTF. The chain links TRBV7-4 to TRBJ1-2, with 9 bases identical to TRBD1. Losses at the gene ends were 1 base for V and 6 bases for J; bases not matched to a gene: 15. The germline CDR1 and CDR2 sequences are SGHVT and SQSDAQ. This CDR3 comprises 18 residues.

The chain carries TRBV7-9 and TRBJ2-5; weak D call: TRBD2 (5 bases). The CDR3 covers 17 residues. The ends were cut back, 1 base at V and 2 bases at J, with 17 bases in the middle. CDR1 is SEHNR, CDR2 FQNEAQ, per germline (reference sequence). This CDR3 reads CASSLERASRRQETQYF. CDR3 DNA: TGTGCCAGCAGCTTAGAGAGGGCAAGCAGAAGGCAAGAGACCCAGTACTTC.

This clone has just one count. The V call is TRBV14, the J call TRBJ1-5; D gene ambiguous. Germline CDR1 and CDR2: SGHDN and FVKESK. The length of the CDR3 is 13 residues. V was pared by 0 bases and J by 7 bases, with 7 bases between. CDR3 coding DNA: TGTGCCAGCAGCCAAGATAGTGTCCAGCCCCAGCATTTT. Amino acids: CASSQDSVQPQHF.

The V and J genes are TRBV29-1 and TRBJ2-1; 8 bases map to TRBD2. CDR1 is SQVTM, CDR2 ANQGSEA, per germline. The CDR3 spans 14 residues. V lost 3 bases, J lost 6 bases, and 7 bases stayed unmatched. The CDR3 is CSVDERGWGNEQFF. As DNA, the CDR3 is TGCAGCGTTGATGAGCGGGGGTGGGGCAATGAGCAGTTCTTC.

The V call is TRBV15, the J call TRBJ1-1; the D is unclear. Germline values: CDR1 LNHNV, CDR2 YYDKDF (reference sequence). The CDR3 has 16 amino acids. V was clipped by 0 bases and J by 0 bases, with 11 bases between them. The DNA for the CDR3 is TGTGCCACCAGCAGAGATGTGAGCGGGATGAACACTGAAGCTTTCTTT. Protein sequence: CATSRDVSGMNTEAFF.

V usage is TRBV7-2 and J usage is TRBJ2-1; D is possibly TRBD2 (7 bases). CDR3 length equals 16 residues. V was clipped by 5 bases and J by 10 bases, with 24 bases between them. The V gene's germline CDR1 is SGHTA and CDR2 FQGNSA. The DNA of the CDR3 is TGTGCCAGCAGCCCCGCCAGAGGAGGGGGGGAAGGAGAGCAGTTCTTC. Translating gives CASSPARGGGEGEQFF. Filled out from reference TRBV7-2 and TRBJ2-1, the complete variable domain reads GAGVSQSPSNKVTEKGKDVELRCDPISGHTALYWYRQSLGQGLEFLIYFQGNSAPDKSGLPSDRFSAERTGGSVSTLTIQRTQQEDSAVYLCASSPARGGGEGEQFFGPGTRLTVL.

V and J are TRBV5-4 and TRBJ1-1; possible D gene TRBD1, 6 bases. Germline V gives CDR1 SGHNT, CDR2 YYREEE (reference sequence). The CDR3 sequence is 16 residues long. Trimming removed 2 bases from V and 4 bases from J, with 18 bases in between. In nucleotides, the CDR3 is TGTGCCAGCAGCTTCGAAGGCGGGGGCGTGGGCACTGAAGCTTTCTTT. It specifies CASSFEGGGVGTEAFF.

The chain has TRBV19 and TRBJ2-1; D remains unclear. CDR1 LNHDA and CDR2 SQIVND come from the germline V gene (reference sequence). The CDR3 is 13 residues long. V shed 3 bases and J shed 1 base, with 4 bases lying between them. The CDR3 loop is CASSISSYNEQFF. The CDR3 bases are TGTGCCAGTAGTATCTCTTCCTACAATGAGCAGTTCTTC.

The chain employs TRBV9 and TRBJ2-2, with D possibly TRBD1 on 6 matching bases. CDR3 size: 15 residues. The germline V gene encodes CDR1 SGDLS and CDR2 YYNGEE. Trimming shortened V by 4 bases and J by 6 bases, and 16 bases separated the two germline ends. The DNA for the CDR3 is TGTGCCAGCAGCAGAGGCAGGGGACCCCCCGGGGAGCTGTTTTTT. Encoded protein: CASSRGRGPPGELFF.

This chain links TRBV6-5 with TRBJ2-5, with 8 bases matching TRBD2. Germline assignment: CDR1 MNHEY and CDR2 SVGAGI. J lost 2 bases, V lost 10 bases, and 9 bases had no gene match. The CDR3 contains 14 residues. CDR3 loop: CATNRGGLQETQYF. CDR3 nucleotides: TGTGCCACCAACCGGGGGGGATTACAAGAGACCCAGTACTTC.

The V and J genes are TRBV19 and TRBJ2-7; tentatively, D is TRBD2 (6 bases). CDR3 length equals 14 residues. V was pared by 2 bases and J by 3 bases, with 11 bases between. The germline CDR1 and CDR2 sequences are LNHDA and SQIVND (reference sequence). In DNA form, the CDR3 reads TGTGCCAGTAGTATAAGTCGGGGAGGCTACGAGCAGTACTTC. This codes for CASSISRGGYEQYF.

The chain joins TRBV7-9 to TRBJ1-1, with D tentatively TRBD1 (5 bases). Germline assignment: CDR1 SEHNR and CDR2 FQNEAQ (reference sequence). V was cut by 4 bases and J by 6 bases, with 18 bases left in between. CDR3 length: 15 amino acids. DNA of the CDR3: TGTGCCAGCAGCTCCCCTGTTTGGCAGGGCGCTGAAGCTTTCTTT. It codes for CASSSPVWQGAEAFF.

The chain combines TRBV10-3 with TRBJ1-2; perhaps TRBD1 as D (5 bases). Germline-derived CDR1 and CDR2 are ENHRY and SYGVKD. This CDR3 region has 14 residues. Between the trimmed V and J ends, which lost 7 bases and 2 bases, there was a span of 14 bases. CDR3 sequence reads: CAIKETDTNYGYTF. DNA for the CDR3: TGTGCCATCAAGGAGACAGATACCAACTATGGCTACACCTTC.

The V gene is TRBV15, the J gene TRBJ1-1, with no clear D. CDR1 LNHNV and CDR2 YYDKDF come from the germline V gene (reference sequence). V lost 0 bases and J lost 5, with 10 bases in between. The CDR3 is 14 residues long. CDR3 protein: CATSRDPGRTEAFF. The DNA for the CDR3 is TGTGCCACCAGCAGAGATCCGGGGAGGACTGAAGCTTTCTTT.

This rearrangement joins TRBV7-3 to TRBJ2-3; the D gene is possibly TRBD1 (5 bases). Germline CDR1 reads SGHTA; CDR2 reads FQGTGA. Trimming took off 2 bases at V and 0 bases at J, with 9 bases between the two ends. The CDR3 spans 15 residues. CDR3 nucleotides: TGTGCCAGCAGCTTAGTTGGGGCTAGCACAGATACGCAGTATTTT. It encodes CASSLVGASTDTQYF. Full variable domain (outside the CDR3, taken from reference TRBV7-3 and TRBJ2-3): GAGVSQTPSNKVTEKGKYVELRCDPISGHTALYWYRQSLGQGPEFLIYFQGTGAADDSGLPNDRFFAVRPEGSVSTLKIQRTERGDSAVYLCASSLVGASTDTQYFGPGTRLTVL.

CDR3 protein: CAISGSGGVNTEAFF. For the CDR3, the DNA is TGTGCCATCAGTGGGTCAGGAGGGGTGAACACTGAAGCTTTCTTT. The gene calls are TRBV10-3 and TRBJ1-1; D possibly corresponds to TRBD1 (5 bases). The CDR3 contains 15 residues. Germline assignment: CDR1 ENHRY and CDR2 SYGVKD. V was trimmed by 4 bases and J by 0 bases, leaving 12 bases between them.

This clone was counted a few times. The DNA of the CDR3 is TGTGCCAGCAGCCGAAGCCTCGGAAACACCATATATTTT. Translating it yields CASSRSLGNTIYF. The chain joins TRBV7-2 to TRBJ1-3, with no clear D. The CDR3 has 13 residues. V was shortened by 5 bases and J by 4 bases, with 9 bases between the two germline ends. Germline V gene lookup returns CDR1 SGHTA and CDR2 FQGNSA.

With regard to this clone: Other DNA sequences of this sample code for an identical CDR3. This chain links TRBV28 with TRBJ1-2, with D hard to call. Looked up from germline, CDR1 is MDHEN and CDR2 is SYDVKM. The CDR3 is 14 amino acids. Trimming took 2 bases from V and 0 from J, leaving 7 bases between them. The CDR3 spells CASSLSTANYGYTF. CDR3 DNA: TGTGCCAGCAGTTTAAGTACAGCTAACTATGGCTACACCTTC.